One and the same sample provided the 13 T cell receptor beta chains below, sequenced in a study of blood T cell repertoires in COVID-19. Using immunoSEQ multiplex PCR, the repertoire was profiled, and TCRdb retains in-frame clones only, with some absent. The repertoire holds 100,000 to 150,000 clones, with around 81% as singletons. Sequenced sample: peripheral blood. These receptors all stem from a man aged 25-40 years with COVID-19, enrolled during active disease.

The chain joins TRBV19 to TRBJ2-4; 14 bases agree with TRBD2. CDR1 and CDR2 (germline): LNHDA, SQIVND (reference sequence). This CDR3 is built from 17 residues. With V trimmed by 3 bases and J by 12 bases, 13 bases remained unmatched. CDR3 loop: CASSIGDLGTSGGPQYF. The CDR3 coding sequence is TGTGCCAGTAGTATTGGGGACCTCGGGACTAGCGGGGGACCTCAGTACTTC. The variable domain in full, with the rest retrieved from reference TRBV19 and TRBJ2-4, is DGGITQSPKYLFRKEGQNVTLSCEQNLNHDAMYWYRQDPGQGLRLIYYSQIVNDFQKGDIAEGYSVSREKKESFPLTVTSAQKNPTAFYLCASSIGDLGTSGGPQYFGAGTRLSVL.

This sequence joins TRBV3-1 (or the pseudogene TRBV3-2) and TRBJ1-6; a possible D gene is TRBD1 (6 bases). Trimming removed 3 bases at V and 10 bases at J, with 10 bases between. The CDR3 has 13 amino acids. The V gene's germline CDR1 is LGHDT and CDR2 YNNKEL (reference sequence). The CDR3 nucleotides read TGTGCCAGCAGCCAGGGGGCTAGATCACCCCTCCACTTT. Translated, it gives CASSQGARSPLHF.

The chain combines TRBV7-6 with TRBJ2-3, with D possibly being TRBD2 (7 bases). The CDR3 runs 16 residues. CDR1 and CDR2 from the germline V gene are SGHVS and FNYEAQ. V was pared by 1 base and J by 4 bases, with 15 bases between. This CDR3 reads CASSLENGGTSDTQYF. The DNA for the CDR3 is TGTGCCAGCAGCTTAGAGAACGGGGGGACATCAGATACGCAGTATTTT.

The CDR3 reads CASSPRDRGGYTF. The CDR3 DNA sequence: TGTGCCAGCAGTCCCCGGGATCGGGGTGGCTACACCTTC. This chain uses TRBV27 with TRBJ1-2; D call uncertain. Between the trimmed V and J ends, which lost 5 bases and 7 bases, there was a span of 14 bases. The CDR3 has 13 amino acids. Germline V gene data show CDR1 as MNHEY and CDR2 as SMNVEV (reference sequence).

This rearrangement joins TRBV27 to TRBJ1-5; perhaps TRBD1 as D (5 bases). CDR1 is MNHEY, CDR2 SMNVEV, per germline (reference sequence). Deletions cut 6 bases from V and 2 bases from J, with 14 bases between. The CDR3 spans 15 residues. The CDR3 nucleotides are TGTGCCAGCAGGCTTGGGGGGGTGGGCAATCAGCCCCAGCATTTT. Translation gives CASRLGGVGNQPQHF.

The chain uses TRBV4-1 and TRBJ1-4, with TRBD1 matching over 7 bases. The length of the CDR3 is 15 residues. Unmatched junction bases numbered 8, after V lost 2 bases and J lost 8 bases. The germline CDR1 and CDR2 sequences are MGHRA and YSYEKL. CDR3 nucleotide sequence: TGCGCCAGCAGCCAATCTACAGGGGTTGCGGAAAAACTGTTTTTT. Its translation: CASSQSTGVAEKLFF.

This clone was picked up many times. This chain joins TRBV19 and TRBJ1-5; no clear D gene. The length of the CDR3 is 12 residues. Trimming pared 3 bases from V and 7 bases from J, leaving 7 bases between. Germline CDR1 reads LNHDA; CDR2 reads SQIVND (reference sequence). The CDR3 is CASSMRWQPQHF. Here the CDR3 DNA reads TGTGCCAGTAGTATGAGATGGCAGCCCCAGCATTTT.

The chain is built from TRBV28 and TRBJ1-2, with 9 positions matching TRBD1. After removal of 2 bases from V and 4 bases from J, the junction contained 5 bases not matched to a gene. Germline CDR1 is MDHEN and CDR2 is SYDVKM. The CDR3 covers 15 residues. The CDR3 spells CASSLGGQGIYGYTF. In DNA form, the CDR3 reads TGTGCCAGCAGTTTAGGGGGACAGGGTATCTATGGCTACACCTTC.

The V call is TRBV5-1, the J call TRBJ1-2; 11 bases agree with TRBD1. The CDR3 runs to 15 residues. The germline gives CDR1 SGHRS, CDR2 YFSETQ. Trimming cost V 4 bases and J 4 bases; bases outside gene matches: 6. Here the CDR3 DNA reads TGCGCCAGCAGCGCGTACGGACAGGGGGCCTATGGCTACACCTTC. The encoded protein is CASSAYGQGAYGYTF.

This clone was counted a single time. This chain connects TRBV19 to TRBJ2-1; TRBD2 might be the D (6 bases). CDR1 is LNHDA, CDR2 SQIVND, per germline (reference sequence). The CDR3 extends over 16 amino acids. V lost 6 bases and J lost 4, with 19 bases in between. The CDR3 sequence is CASSGRQPGRYNEQFF. The DNA for the CDR3 is TGTGCCAGTAGCGGAAGACAGCCGGGGAGGTACAATGAGCAGTTCTTC.

The V call is TRBV9, the J call TRBJ2-7, with D maybe TRBD2 (6 bases). The CDR3 sequence is 16 residues long. V lost 4 bases, J lost 5 bases, and 22 bases lay in between. Germline V gene lookup returns CDR1 SGDLS and CDR2 YYNGEE. CDR3 DNA sequence: TGTGCCAGCAGCCTAACGGTACGAGCGGGTAGGGACGAGCAGTACTTC. Translation: CASSLTVRAGRDEQYF.

Here the CDR3 DNA reads TGTGCCAGCAGCGATTTAATAAAGGGACAGGGCATTTATGGCTACACCTTC. The encoded protein is CASSDLIKGQGIYGYTF. The chain couples TRBV27 to TRBJ1-2; the match to TRBD1 covers 9 bases. The ends lost 6 bases at V and 5 bases at J; junction bases unmatched: 16. This CDR3 comprises 17 residues. Germline CDR1 MNHEY, CDR2 SMNVEV (reference sequence).

The J gene is TRBJ2-3, the V gene TRBV27; TRBD1 matches at 8 bases. Germline V CDR1 and CDR2: MNHEY, SMNVEV (reference sequence). The CDR3 sequence is 15 residues long. V gave up 0 bases and J gave up 5 bases; unmatched junction bases: 4. CDR3 in amino acids: CASSLSQGAGDTQYF. The CDR3 nucleotides are TGTGCCAGCAGTTTATCGCAGGGGGCGGGAGATACGCAGTATTTT.